A single sample gave rise to the 26 T cell receptor beta chains below, sequenced in a study of cytomegalovirus exposure and HLA in healthy donors. PCR was performed using 60 Vbeta and 13 Jbeta primers. Sequenced by immunoSEQ multiplex PCR; TCRdb stores in-frame clones only, minus some. Of 150,000 to 200,000 clones listed, roughly 79% are singletons. Sequenced: PBMCs. These receptor sequences come from a woman aged 25 to 39 in good health and CMV-seropositive.

J is TRBJ2-2 and V is TRBV28; 7 positions agree with TRBD1. The trim removed 9 bases at V and 7 bases at J, leaving 14 bases unmatched. Per the germline V gene, CDR1 is MDHEN and CDR2 is SYDVKM. The length of the CDR3 is 15 residues. The CDR3 protein is CASKTGQPLDGELFF. CDR3 nucleotides: TGTGCCAGTAAGACGGGACAGCCTCTGGACGGGGAGCTGTTTTTT.

This clone was detected a few times. This rearrangement joins TRBV13 to TRBJ2-4; TRBD2 matches 9 bases. CDR3 length: 18 amino acids. Germline CDR1 is PRHDT and CDR2 is FYEKMQ (reference sequence). V gave up 1 base and J gave up 0 bases; unmatched junction bases: 7. The CDR3 is CASSLASGGLVAKNIQYF. DNA of the CDR3: TGTGCCAGCAGCTTAGCCAGCGGGGGGTTAGTAGCCAAAAACATTCAGTACTTC.

The chain carries TRBV9 and TRBJ1-1; 9 positions agree with TRBD1. V gave up 3 bases and J gave up 4 bases; unmatched junction bases: 7. The CDR3 contains 15 residues. From germline, CDR1 is SGDLS and CDR2 YYNGEE. CDR3 loop: CASSASPGQGTEAFF. In DNA, the CDR3 is TGTGCCAGCAGCGCCTCCCCGGGACAGGGCACTGAAGCTTTCTTT.

The V call is TRBV5-1, the J call TRBJ2-5; possibly TRBD2 for D (5 bases). The germline gives CDR1 SGHRS, CDR2 YFSETQ. Trimming shortened V by 4 bases and J by 5 bases, and 15 bases separated the two germline ends. The CDR3 has 14 residues. CDR3 region: CASSQEGPMETQYF. The CDR3 DNA is TGCGCCAGCAGCCAAGAGGGTCCGATGGAGACCCAGTACTTC.

The chain recombines TRBV5-1 with TRBJ1-1; 10 nucleotides match TRBD1. Germline V gene lookup returns CDR1 SGHRS and CDR2 YFSETQ. Trimming removed 3 bases from V and 10 bases from J; junction bases left unmatched: 9. This CDR3 has 14 residues. DNA of the CDR3: TGCGCCAGCAGCTACTCCGGGACAGGGGACGGAGCTTTCTTT. Protein sequence: CASSYSGTGDGAFF.

The genes are TRBV13 and TRBJ2-7, with TRBD2 matching over 11 bases. This CDR3 is 15 amino acids long. Germline CDR1 and CDR2: PRHDT and FYEKMQ (reference sequence). V lost 7 bases and J lost 3; bases outside the gene matches: 8. The CDR3 region has the DNA TGTGCCAGCACCAATAGCGGGGGGGCGGTCTACGAGCAGTACTTC. This sequence encodes CASTNSGGAVYEQYF.

The genes are TRBV7-9 and TRBJ2-3, with a weak D call TRBD2 (5 bases). Deletions cut 6 bases from V and 11 bases from J, with 15 bases between. Germline CDR1 reads SEHNR; CDR2 reads FQNEAQ (reference sequence). This CDR3 is 12 amino acids long. As DNA, the CDR3 is TGTGCCAGCAGGAGGGATGCTGTGGGGCAGTATTTT. This encodes CASRRDAVGQYF.

This clone came up once. In DNA form, the CDR3 reads TGTGCCAGCAGCTTCACTGGGGGCACCAACTCACCCCTCCACTTT. Protein sequence: CASSFTGGTNSPLHF. The J gene is TRBJ1-6, the V gene TRBV7-2, with D possibly matching TRBD1 (6 bases). The CDR3 covers 15 residues. Trimming took 3 bases from V and 10 from J, leaving 16 bases between them. Germline-derived CDR1 and CDR2 are SGHTA and FQGNSA.

J is TRBJ2-3 and V is TRBV7-9; D perhaps matches TRBD1 (6 bases). CDR1 and CDR2 from the germline V gene are SEHNR and FQNEAQ (reference sequence). The CDR3 extends over 19 amino acids. The V end lost 2 bases, the J end lost 0 bases, and 21 bases lay between the germline ends. CDR3 sequence: CASSLRRQAGLASTDTQYF. The CDR3 DNA reads TGTGCCAGCAGCTTACGCAGACAGGCGGGTCTAGCCAGCACAGATACGCAGTATTTT.

The gene calls are TRBV7-2 and TRBJ2-7; TRBD2 agrees at 12 bases. V dropped 4 bases and J dropped 4; count of bases not matched to a gene: 5. There are 15 residues in the CDR3. Germline CDR1 reads SGHTA; CDR2 reads FQGNSA. Written as DNA, the CDR3 is TGTGCCAGCAGCTCTACTAGCGGGAGGTATTACGAGCAGTACTTC. Residues: CASSSTSGRYYEQYF.

This chain connects TRBV9 to TRBJ2-5, with D possibly TRBD2 on 5 matching bases. The V end lost 0 bases, the J end lost 4 bases, and 13 bases lay between the germline ends. From germline, CDR1 is SGDLS and CDR2 YYNGEE. CDR3 length equals 15 residues. For the CDR3, the DNA is TGTGCCAGCAGCGTAGAGATCGAGGGTAGAGAGACCCAGTACTTC. Translating gives CASSVEIEGRETQYF.

The V gene is TRBV12-5, the J gene TRBJ2-1; perhaps TRBD1 as D (7 bases). Germline CDR1 reads LGHNT; CDR2 reads FRNRAP. The CDR3 extends over 15 amino acids. V gave up 4 bases and J gave up 9 bases, with 19 bases separating them. CDR3 region: CASGSGTDRGREQFF. The CDR3 region has the DNA TGTGCTAGTGGTTCCGGGACAGACCGGGGGCGTGAGCAGTTCTTC.

The chain has TRBV10-3 and TRBJ2-5; D is undetermined. CDR1 is ENHRY and CDR2 is SYGVKD in the germline V gene. The V end lost 2 bases, the J end lost 4 bases, and 14 bases lay between the germline ends. This CDR3 is 15 amino acids long. The DNA for the CDR3 is TGTGCCATCAGTGAGCAGGCTAACGTCGGAGAGACCCAGTACTTC. As protein: CAISEQANVGETQYF.

This clone was counted a few times. The J gene is TRBJ1-2, the V gene TRBV4-3; TRBD1 aligns across 10 bases. Germline CDR1 LGHNA, CDR2 YSLEER. The CDR3 spans 16 residues. The V segment lost 0 bases and the J segment 5 bases; nucleotides outside the gene matches: 6. The chain's CDR3 is CASSQDRGTGEYGYTF. The CDR3 coding sequence is TGCGCCAGCAGCCAAGATCGAGGGACAGGGGAATATGGCTACACCTTC.

This clone was seen only a few times. V is TRBV4-3 and J is TRBJ1-5, with D perhaps matching TRBD1 (5 bases). Germline CDR1 and CDR2: LGHNA and YSLEER. This CDR3 is 15 amino acids long. The V gene lost 0 bases and the J gene lost 8 bases, with 14 bases spanning the gap. The CDR3 is CASSQDRGGGKPQHF. The CDR3 nucleotides are TGCGCCAGCAGCCAAGATCGGGGCGGGGGGAAGCCCCAGCATTTT.

J is TRBJ2-2 and V is TRBV5-1, with a tentative D call TRBD2 (5 bases). Looked up from germline, CDR1 is SGHRS and CDR2 is YFSETQ. Trimming left V 8 bases short and J 4 bases short, with 15 bases between. CDR3 size: 14 residues. CDR3 sequence (DNA): TGCGCCAGTTGCCACGGAGGACTCACCGGGGAGCTGTTTTTT. Translating gives CASCHGGLTGELFF.

The chain is built from TRBV6-5 and TRBJ2-1; TRBD2 might be the D (5 bases). CDR1 and CDR2 (germline): MNHEY, SVGAGI. The CDR3 sequence is 11 residues long. CDR3 in amino acids: CATRGYNEQFF. For the CDR3, the DNA is TGTGCTACCCGGGGCTACAATGAGCAGTTCTTC.

This chain joins TRBV4-3 and TRBJ1-1; 9 bases are a match to TRBD1. V trimming: 4 bases; J trimming: 7 bases; junction bases outside the gene matches: 25. This CDR3 has 20 residues. Germline V gives CDR1 LGHNA, CDR2 YSLEER. CDR3 residues: CASSPTRTGAWAGLEDEAFF. The CDR3 region has the DNA TGCGCCAGCAGCCCTACGAGGACAGGGGCGTGGGCCGGGTTGGAAGATGAAGCTTTCTTT.

This chain links TRBV27 with TRBJ2-2, with a possible D match to TRBD1 (5 bases). This CDR3 has 19 residues. V lost 7 bases and J lost 8, with 32 bases in between. CDR1 and CDR2 from the germline V gene are MNHEY and SMNVEV (reference sequence). CDR3 residues: CASMTNANRLRLSRGELFF. The DNA of the CDR3 is TGTGCCAGCATGACGAACGCGAACAGGCTCCGTTTAAGTAGGGGGGAGCTGTTTTTT.

The chain is built from TRBV7-9 and TRBJ2-2; possible D gene TRBD2, 6 bases. From germline, CDR1 is SEHNR and CDR2 FQNEAQ (reference sequence). CDR3 length equals 15 residues. The V gene lost 4 bases and the J gene lost 4 bases, with 13 bases spanning the gap. The CDR3 region is CASSSMGGSTGELFF. The CDR3, as DNA: TGTGCCAGCAGCTCGATGGGGGGATCCACCGGGGAGCTGTTTTTT.

The chain uses TRBV7-9 and TRBJ1-2; maybe TRBD1 (6 bases). Trimming removed 5 bases at V and 8 bases at J, with 12 bases between. The CDR3 covers 12 residues. Germline CDR1 is SEHNR and CDR2 is FQNEAQ (reference sequence). The CDR3 is CASSRQVGGYTF. The CDR3 nucleotides read TGTGCCAGCAGCCGACAGGTCGGCGGCTACACCTTC.

Concerning this clone: The junction differs from germline at one of its ends, possibly a read error. The chain recombines TRBV7-2 with TRBJ2-5, with TRBD1 matching 9 bases. CDR1 and CDR2 from the germline V gene are SGHTA and FQGNSA. The CDR3 covers 14 residues. DNA of the CDR3: TGTGCCAGCAGCTTAATACAGGGGGCGTCCGGAACGCACTTC. Protein sequence: CASSLIQGASGTHF.

This rearrangement joins TRBV30 to TRBJ2-3; D uncertain. Trimming took 3 bases from V and 4 from J, leaving 11 bases between them. This CDR3 has 13 amino acids. Germline values: CDR1 GTSNPN, CDR2 SVGIG (reference sequence). The CDR3 nucleotides are TGTGCCTGGAGCCCCTCCCTCGCAGATACGCAGTATTTT. This encodes CAWSPSLADTQYF.

This clone was seen once. The chain joins TRBV21-1 to TRBJ2-1; the table calls TRBD2, which could not be checked here. TRBV21-1 is noted as a pseudogene. This CDR3 region has 19 residues. The CDR3 sequence: CASSKGGLSHVGTYNERFF. DNA for the CDR3: TGTGCCAGCAGCAAAGGGGGACTATCCCACGTCGGAACCTACAATGAGCGGTTCTTC.

V usage is TRBV4-1 and J usage is TRBJ2-7; D gene ambiguous. The CDR3 is 14 amino acids. Deletions cut 1 base from V and 2 bases from J, with 9 bases between. Germline CDR1 is MGHRA and CDR2 is YSYEKL. The CDR3 loop is CASSQGYGAYEQYF. CDR3 nucleotides: TGCGCCAGCAGCCAAGGTTACGGAGCCTACGAGCAGTACTTC.

The J gene is TRBJ2-1, the V gene TRBV6-4, with D unresolved. This CDR3 is 14 amino acids long. Germline values: CDR1 MRHNA, CDR2 SNTAGT. Trimming pared 7 bases from V and 4 bases from J, leaving 14 bases between. The CDR3 coding sequence is TGTGCCAGCACCCCCCCCGTGCAGTACAATGAGCAGTTCTTC. Amino acid sequence: CASTPPVQYNEQFF.